These T cell receptor beta chains were read from a single sample in a study of T cells after yellow fever vaccination. TCRdb itself ran the 5' RACE reads through MiXCR, one entry per CDR3 protein. The data contain 300,000 to 400,000 distinct CDR3 sequences, approximately 9% of them singletons. The sample in question was PBMCs, obtained on the day of the first yellow fever vaccination. These receptors originate from a man in his late teens or twenties who received the YFV17D yellow fever vaccine. Both conserved end residues are part of each CDR3. D genes are given only for firm matches. A clone size is listed for some rows: how often the clone was seen (once, few, many), or a class if it is expanded.

len	v_gene	abundance	d_gene	j_gene	CDR3aa	CDR3nt
12	TRBV3-1	many	.	TRBJ2-1	CASSQVANEQFF	TGTGCCAGCAGCCAAGTGGCCAATGAGCAGTTCTTC
19	TRBV4-1	few	TRBD2	TRBJ2-3	CASSQGTLAGGASTDTQYF	TGCGCCAGCAGCCAAGGGACCCTAGCGGGGGGTGCTAGCACAGATACGCAGTATTTT
15	TRBV12-3/TRBV12-4	many	.	TRBJ2-7	CASSMGGQGTYEQYF	TGTGCCAGCAGCATGGGGGGTCAGGGAACCTACGAGCAGTACTTC
13	TRBV5-4	many	.	TRBJ1-2	CASSFTGSYGYTF	TGTGCCAGCAGCTTTACAGGGTCCTATGGCTACACCTTC
14	TRBV6-1	.	TRBD1	TRBJ2-3	CASGSGQGSDTQYF	TGTGCCAGCGGCTCGGGACAGGGATCAGATACGCAGTATTTT
11	TRBV19	.	.	TRBJ1-1	CASSLRTEAFF	TGTGCCAGCTCTCTGCGGACTGAAGCTTTCTTT
13	TRBV5-5	.	.	TRBJ1-2	CASSLSAGGGYTF	TGTGCCAGCAGCTTGTCGGCGGGGGGTGGCTACACCTTC
17	TRBV29-1	.	TRBD2	TRBJ2-7	CSVTDLGTSGPSYEQYF	TGCAGCGTAACTGACCTGGGTACTAGCGGTCCCTCCTACGAGCAGTACTTC
16	TRBV7-6	.	TRBD2	TRBJ2-1	CASSSRLAGGPVEQFF	TGTGCCAGCAGCTCGCGCCTAGCGGGGGGGCCGGTTGAGCAGTTCTTC
13	TRBV18	few	.	TRBJ1-1	CASSPVENTEAFF	TGTGCCAGCTCACCAGTTGAGAACACTGAAGCTTTCTTT
13	TRBV7-9	few	.	TRBJ1-1	CASSWTPQAEAFF	TGTGCCAGCAGCTGGACTCCACAGGCTGAAGCTTTCTTT
12	TRBV6-5	few	.	TRBJ1-1	CASSGKGGGAFF	TGTGCCAGCAGCGGAAAAGGAGGCGGAGCTTTCTTT
16	TRBV4-3	many	TRBD1	TRBJ1-1	CASSQDPTGGNTEAFF	TGCGCCAGCAGCCAAGACCCTACAGGGGGTAACACTGAAGCTTTCTTT
17	TRBV4-3	.	.	TRBJ1-4	CASSQDHAAGANEKLFF	TGCGCCAGCAGCCAAGATCATGCGGCGGGCGCTAATGAAAAACTGTTTTTT
15	TRBV3-1	few	TRBD1	TRBJ1-2	CASSQDRGQGRGYTF	TGTGCCAGCAGCCAAGATAGGGGGCAGGGGAGAGGCTACACCTTC
14	TRBV27	.	TRBD2	TRBJ2-2	CATMGLAWTGELFF	TGTGCCACCATGGGACTAGCGTGGACCGGGGAGCTGTTTTTT
15	TRBV7-2	many	.	TRBJ2-6	CASSLIAFGANVLTF	TGTGCCAGCAGCTTAATTGCTTTTGGGGCCAACGTCCTGACTTTC
11	TRBV20-1	.	.	TRBJ1-1	CSAAVNTEAFF	TGCAGTGCTGCGGTGAACACTGAAGCTTTCTTT
11	TRBV12-3/TRBV12-4	few	.	TRBJ1-1	CASSLLREAFF	TGTGCCAGCAGTTTGCTCAGGGAAGCTTTCTTT
13	TRBV10-2	many	.	TRBJ2-2	CASRKTDTGELFF	TGCGCCAGCAGAAAGACAGACACCGGGGAGCTGTTTTTT
15	TRBV4-1	.	TRBD1	TRBJ1-4	CASSQVPRGGEKLFF	TGCGCCAGCAGCCAAGTCCCCAGGGGGGGCGAAAAACTGTTTTTT
14	TRBV5-5	few	.	TRBJ2-7	CASMGGVSSYEQYF	TGTGCCAGCATGGGCGGGGTGAGCTCCTACGAGCAGTACTTC
13	TRBV5-6	.	.	TRBJ1-2	CASSLMAGGGYTF	TGTGCCAGCAGCTTGATGGCCGGGGGCGGCTACACCTTC
14	TRBV10-1	many	.	TRBJ2-5	CASSNIRDRGTQYF	TGCGCCAGCAGTAATATCAGGGACCGGGGAACCCAGTACTTC
13	TRBV20-1	many	.	TRBJ2-5	CSASLPDPETQYF	TGCAGTGCTAGTCTTCCAGATCCGGAGACCCAGTACTTC
14	TRBV7-6	many	TRBD1	TRBJ1-2	CASSSPTGGLGYTF	TGTGCCAGCAGCTCCCCGACAGGGGGGTTGGGCTACACCTTC
12	TRBV20-1	few	TRBD2	TRBJ2-1	CSVTPGGNEQFF	TGCAGTGTTACCCCGGGGGGCAATGAGCAGTTCTTC
14	TRBV6-1	.	.	TRBJ2-7	CASKSSNPTYEQYF	TGTGCCAGTAAATCTTCTAATCCAACCTACGAGCAGTACTTC
14	TRBV5-1	.	.	TRBJ1-1	CASTVGPANTEAFF	TGCGCCAGCACAGTCGGGCCGGCGAACACTGAAGCTTTCTTT
14	TRBV12-3/TRBV12-4	few	TRBD1	TRBJ2-5	CASSRTGDRETQYF	TGTGCCAGCAGCAGGACAGGGGACAGAGAGACCCAGTACTTC
16	TRBV7-2	.	.	TRBJ1-2	CASSLSFGTQNYGYTF	TGTGCCAGCAGCTTAAGTTTTGGCACCCAAAACTATGGCTACACCTTC
11	TRBV23-1	.	.	TRBJ2-1	CASNINNEQFF	TGCGCCAGCAACATTAACAATGAGCAGTTCTTC
14	TRBV27	.	.	TRBJ2-2	CASSFQRGTGELFF	TGTGCCAGCAGTTTCCAAAGGGGGACCGGGGAGCTGTTTTTT
13	TRBV12-3/TRBV12-4	many	.	TRBJ1-1	CASSPNIGTEAFF	TGTGCCAGCAGCCCAAATATCGGCACTGAAGCTTTCTTT
13	TRBV5-1	few	.	TRBJ1-3	CASSGGQGNTIYF	TGCGCCAGCAGCGGCGGACAGGGAAACACCATATATTTT
16	TRBV19	.	TRBD2	TRBJ2-1	CASSTLAGSSYNEQFF	TGTGCCAGTAGTACTCTAGCGGGGAGCTCCTACAATGAGCAGTTCTTC
13	TRBV5-6	few	TRBD2	TRBJ2-1	CASSLGTRFEQFF	TGTGCCAGCAGCTTGGGGACTAGATTTGAGCAGTTCTTC
13	TRBV7-9	few	.	TRBJ2-3	CASSLATADTQYF	TGTGCCAGCAGCTTAGCCACGGCGGATACGCAGTATTTT